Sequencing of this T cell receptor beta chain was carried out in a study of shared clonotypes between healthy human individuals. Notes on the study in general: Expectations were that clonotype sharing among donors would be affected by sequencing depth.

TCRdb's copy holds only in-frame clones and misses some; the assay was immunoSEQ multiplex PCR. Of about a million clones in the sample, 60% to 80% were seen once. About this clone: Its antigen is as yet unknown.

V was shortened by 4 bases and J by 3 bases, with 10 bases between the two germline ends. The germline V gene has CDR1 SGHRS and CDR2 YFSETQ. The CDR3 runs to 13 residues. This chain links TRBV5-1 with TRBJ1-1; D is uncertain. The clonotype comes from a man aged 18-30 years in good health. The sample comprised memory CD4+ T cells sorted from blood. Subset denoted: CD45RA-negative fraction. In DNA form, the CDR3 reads TGCGCCAGCAGCCGGGCTGGGGACACTGAAGCTTTCTTT. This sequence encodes CASSRAGDTEAFF.